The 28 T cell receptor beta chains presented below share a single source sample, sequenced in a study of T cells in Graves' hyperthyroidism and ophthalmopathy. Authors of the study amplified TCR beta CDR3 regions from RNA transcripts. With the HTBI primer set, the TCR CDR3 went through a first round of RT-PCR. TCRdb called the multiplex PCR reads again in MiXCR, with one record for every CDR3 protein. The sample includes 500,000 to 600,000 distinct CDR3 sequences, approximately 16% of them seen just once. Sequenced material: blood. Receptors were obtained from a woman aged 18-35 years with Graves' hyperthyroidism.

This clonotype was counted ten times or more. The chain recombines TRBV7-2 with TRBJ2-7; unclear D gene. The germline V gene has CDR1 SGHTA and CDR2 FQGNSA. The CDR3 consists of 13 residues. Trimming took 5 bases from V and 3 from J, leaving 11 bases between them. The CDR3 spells CASSIYINYEQYF. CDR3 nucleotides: TGTGCCAGCAGCATCTACATAAACTACGAGCAGTACTTC.

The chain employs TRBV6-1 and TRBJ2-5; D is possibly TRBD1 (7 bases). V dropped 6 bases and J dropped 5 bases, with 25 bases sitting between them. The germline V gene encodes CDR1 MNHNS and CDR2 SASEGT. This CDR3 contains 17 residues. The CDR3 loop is CASSKRLAGQSPETQYF. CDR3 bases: TGTGCCAGCAGCAAAAGGTTGGCGGGACAGTCGCCGGAGACCCAGTACTTC.

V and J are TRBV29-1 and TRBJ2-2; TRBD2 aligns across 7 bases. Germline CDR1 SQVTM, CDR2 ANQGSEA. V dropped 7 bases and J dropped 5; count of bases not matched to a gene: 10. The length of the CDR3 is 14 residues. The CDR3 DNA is TGCAGCGCTTCGACTAGCATACTAACCGGGGAGCTGTTTTTT. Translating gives CSASTSILTGELFF.

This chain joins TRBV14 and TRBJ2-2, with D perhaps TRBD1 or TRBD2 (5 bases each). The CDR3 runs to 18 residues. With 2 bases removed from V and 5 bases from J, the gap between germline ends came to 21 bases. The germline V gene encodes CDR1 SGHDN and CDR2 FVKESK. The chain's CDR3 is CASSQMGIGAVETGELFF. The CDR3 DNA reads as TGTGCCAGCAGCCAAATGGGGATCGGGGCCGTGGAGACCGGGGAGCTGTTTTTT.

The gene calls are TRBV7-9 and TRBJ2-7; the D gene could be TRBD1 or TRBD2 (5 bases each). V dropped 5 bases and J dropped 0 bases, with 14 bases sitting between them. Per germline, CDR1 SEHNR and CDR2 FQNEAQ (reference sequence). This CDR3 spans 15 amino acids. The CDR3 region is CASSIAGAYSYEQYF. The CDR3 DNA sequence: TGTGCCAGCAGCATCGCCGGGGCTTACTCCTACGAGCAGTACTTC.

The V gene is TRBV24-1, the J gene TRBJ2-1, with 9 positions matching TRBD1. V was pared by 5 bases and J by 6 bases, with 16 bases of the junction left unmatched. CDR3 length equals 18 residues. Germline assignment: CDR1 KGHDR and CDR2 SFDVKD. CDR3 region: CATSGPVGTGQGSNEQFF. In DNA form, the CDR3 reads TGTGCCACCAGTGGCCCGGTAGGAACGGGACAGGGTTCCAATGAGCAGTTCTTC.

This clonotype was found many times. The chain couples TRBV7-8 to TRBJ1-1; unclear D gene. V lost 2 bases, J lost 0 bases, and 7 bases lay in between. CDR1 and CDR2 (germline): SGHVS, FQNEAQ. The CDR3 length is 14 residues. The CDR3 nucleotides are TGTGCCAGCAGCTTACAACAACTGAACACTGAAGCTTTCTTT. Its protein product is CASSLQQLNTEAFF.

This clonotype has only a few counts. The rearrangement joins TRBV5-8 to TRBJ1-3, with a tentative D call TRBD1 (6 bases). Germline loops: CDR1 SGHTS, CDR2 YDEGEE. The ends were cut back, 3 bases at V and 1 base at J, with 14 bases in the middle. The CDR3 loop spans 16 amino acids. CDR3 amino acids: CASSSAVQGSGNTIYF. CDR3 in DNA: TGTGCCAGCAGCTCAGCGGTACAGGGTTCTGGAAACACCATATATTTT. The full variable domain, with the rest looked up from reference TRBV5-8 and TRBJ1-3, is EAGVTQSPTHLIKTRGQQATLRCSPISGHTSVYWYQQALGLGLQFLLWYDEGEERNRGNFPPRFSGRQFPNYSSELNVNALELEDSALYLCASSSAVQGSGNTIYFGEGSWLTVV.

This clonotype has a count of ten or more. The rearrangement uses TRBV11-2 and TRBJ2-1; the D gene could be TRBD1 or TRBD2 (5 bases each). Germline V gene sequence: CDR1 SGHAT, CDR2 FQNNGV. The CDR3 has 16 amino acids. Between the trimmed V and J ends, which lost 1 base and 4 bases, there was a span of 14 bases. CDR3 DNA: TGTGCCAGCAGCTTAGGAGACGGGGCGCGATACAATGAGCAGTTCTTC. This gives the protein CASSLGDGARYNEQFF.

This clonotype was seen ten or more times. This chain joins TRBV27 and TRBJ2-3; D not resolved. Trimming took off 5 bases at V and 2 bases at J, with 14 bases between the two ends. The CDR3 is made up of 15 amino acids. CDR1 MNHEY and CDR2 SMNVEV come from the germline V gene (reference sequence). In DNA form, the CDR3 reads TGTGCCAGCAGTCTTGACCCGGACCCCACAGATACGCAGTATTTT. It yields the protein CASSLDPDPTDTQYF.

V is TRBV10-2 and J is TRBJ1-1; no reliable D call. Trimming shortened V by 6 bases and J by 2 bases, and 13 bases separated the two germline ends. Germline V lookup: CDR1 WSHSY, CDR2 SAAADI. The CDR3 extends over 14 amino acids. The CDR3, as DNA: TGCGCCAGCAGAATGGGCTCTCTAAACACTGAAGCTTTCTTT. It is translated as CASRMGSLNTEAFF.

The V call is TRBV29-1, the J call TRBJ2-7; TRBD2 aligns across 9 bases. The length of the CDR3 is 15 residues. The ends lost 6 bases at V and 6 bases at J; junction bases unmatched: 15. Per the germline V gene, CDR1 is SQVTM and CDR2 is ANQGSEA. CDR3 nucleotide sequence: TGCAGCGTCCGCGACGTTTTGGGGACTAGCAGCGAGCAGTACTTC. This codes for CSVRDVLGTSSEQYF.

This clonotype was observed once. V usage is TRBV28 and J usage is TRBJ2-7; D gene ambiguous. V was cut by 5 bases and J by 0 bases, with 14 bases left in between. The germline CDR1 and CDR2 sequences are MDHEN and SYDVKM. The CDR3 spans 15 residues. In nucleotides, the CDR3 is TGTGCCAGCAGTGGAGTGACACTGAGCTCCTACGAGCAGTACTTC. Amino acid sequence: CASSGVTLSSYEQYF. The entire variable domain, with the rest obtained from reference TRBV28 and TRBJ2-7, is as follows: DVKVTQSSRYLVKRTGEKVFLECVQDMDHENMFWYRQDPGLGLRLIYFSYDVKMKEKGDIPEGYSVSREKKERFSLILESASTNQTSMYLCASSGVTLSSYEQYFGPGTRLTVT.

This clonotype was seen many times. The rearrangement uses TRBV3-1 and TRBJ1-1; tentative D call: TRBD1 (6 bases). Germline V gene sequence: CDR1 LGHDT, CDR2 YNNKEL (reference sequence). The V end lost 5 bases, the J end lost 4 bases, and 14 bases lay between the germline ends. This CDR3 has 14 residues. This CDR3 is CASSEKGGSTEAFF. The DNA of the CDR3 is TGTGCCAGCAGCGAAAAGGGGGGATCCACTGAAGCTTTCTTT.

CDR3 nucleotide sequence: TGTGCCGCAGGGGGCCGAACGGGTGGAAACACCATATATTTT. It yields the protein CAAGGRTGGNTIYF. The chain couples TRBV19 to TRBJ1-3, with 8 bases lining up with TRBD1. CDR3 length equals 14 residues. V lost 11 bases and J lost 3; bases outside the gene matches: 9. Germline V CDR1 and CDR2: LNHDA, SQIVND (reference sequence).

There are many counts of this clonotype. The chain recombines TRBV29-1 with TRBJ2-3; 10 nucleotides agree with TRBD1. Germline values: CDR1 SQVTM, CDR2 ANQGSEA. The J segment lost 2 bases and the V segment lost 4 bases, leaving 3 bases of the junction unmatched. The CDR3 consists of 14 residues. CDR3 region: CSVGTGGITDTQYF. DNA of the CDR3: TGCAGCGTTGGGACAGGGGGTATCACAGATACGCAGTATTTT.

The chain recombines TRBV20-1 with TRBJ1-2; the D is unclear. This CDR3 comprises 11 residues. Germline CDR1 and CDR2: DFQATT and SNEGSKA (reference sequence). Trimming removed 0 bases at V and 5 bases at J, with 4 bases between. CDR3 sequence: CSARDGYGYTF. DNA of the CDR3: TGCAGTGCTAGAGACGGTTATGGCTACACCTTC.

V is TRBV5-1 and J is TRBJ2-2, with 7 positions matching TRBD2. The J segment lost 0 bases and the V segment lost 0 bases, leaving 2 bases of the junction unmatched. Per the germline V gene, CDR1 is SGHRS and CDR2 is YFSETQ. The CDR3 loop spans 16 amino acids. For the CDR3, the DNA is TGCGCCAGCAGCTTGGACGGGAGGCCGAACACCGGGGAGCTGTTTTTT. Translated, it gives CASSLDGRPNTGELFF.

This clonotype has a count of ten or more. DNA for the CDR3: TGTGCCAGCAGCTCCCTGAGCGGGAGAGCAACAGATACGCAGTATTTT. Its protein is CASSSLSGRATDTQYF. This chain joins TRBV12-3 or TRBV12-4 and TRBJ2-3; 8 nucleotides line up with TRBD2. The CDR3 length is 16 residues. J was trimmed by 3 bases and V by 6 bases; bases with no gene match: 11.

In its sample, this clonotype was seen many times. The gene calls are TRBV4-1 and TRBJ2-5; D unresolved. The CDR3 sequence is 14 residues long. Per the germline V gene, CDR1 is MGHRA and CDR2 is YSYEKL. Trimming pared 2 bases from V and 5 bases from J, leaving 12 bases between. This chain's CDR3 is CASSQLGSRETQYF. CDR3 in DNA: TGCGCCAGCAGCCAACTTGGCAGTAGGGAGACCCAGTACTTC.

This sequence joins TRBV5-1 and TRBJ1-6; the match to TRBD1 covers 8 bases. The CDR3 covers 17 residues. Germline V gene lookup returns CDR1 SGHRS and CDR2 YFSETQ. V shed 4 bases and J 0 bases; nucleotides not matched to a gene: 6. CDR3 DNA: TGCGCCAGCAGCCCGACAGGGGCAAGCTCCTATAATTCACCCCTCCACTTT. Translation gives CASSPTGASSYNSPLHF.

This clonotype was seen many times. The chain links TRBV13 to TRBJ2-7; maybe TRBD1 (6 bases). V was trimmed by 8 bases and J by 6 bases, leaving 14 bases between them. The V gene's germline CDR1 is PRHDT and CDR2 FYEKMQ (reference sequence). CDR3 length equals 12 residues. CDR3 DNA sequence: TGTGCCAGCGGCACAGGGACCGTCGAGCAGTACTTC. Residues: CASGTGTVEQYF.

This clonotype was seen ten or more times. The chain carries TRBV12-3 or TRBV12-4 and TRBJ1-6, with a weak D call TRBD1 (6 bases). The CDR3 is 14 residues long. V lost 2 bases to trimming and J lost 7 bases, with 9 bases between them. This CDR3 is CASSLPGGNSPLHF. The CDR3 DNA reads TGTGCCAGCAGTTTACCTGGGGGCAATTCACCCCTCCACTTT.

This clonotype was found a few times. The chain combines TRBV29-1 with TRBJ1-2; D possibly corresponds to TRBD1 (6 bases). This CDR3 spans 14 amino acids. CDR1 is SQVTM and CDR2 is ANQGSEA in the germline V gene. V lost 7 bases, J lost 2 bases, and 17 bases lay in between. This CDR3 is CSAEDLGGNYGYTF. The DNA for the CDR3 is TGCAGCGCCGAAGACTTAGGGGGGAACTATGGCTACACCTTC.

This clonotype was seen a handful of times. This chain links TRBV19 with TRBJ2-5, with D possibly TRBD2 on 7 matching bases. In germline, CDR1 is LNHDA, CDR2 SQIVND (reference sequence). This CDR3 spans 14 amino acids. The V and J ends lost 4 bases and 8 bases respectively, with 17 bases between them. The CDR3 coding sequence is TGTGCCAGTAGTAGCGGGGGCCGGGCTGGAACCCAGTACTTC. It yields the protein CASSSGGRAGTQYF. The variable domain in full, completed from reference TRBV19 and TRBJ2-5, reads DGGITQSPKYLFRKEGQNVTLSCEQNLNHDAMYWYRQDPGQGLRLIYYSQIVNDFQKGDIAEGYSVSREKKESFPLTVTSAQKNPTAFYLCASSSGGRAGTQYFGPGTRLLVL.

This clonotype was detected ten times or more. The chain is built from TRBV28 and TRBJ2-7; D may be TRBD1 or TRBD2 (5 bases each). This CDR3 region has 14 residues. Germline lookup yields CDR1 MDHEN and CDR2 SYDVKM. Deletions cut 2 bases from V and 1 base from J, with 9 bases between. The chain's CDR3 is CASSLRDGSYEQYF. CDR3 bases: TGTGCCAGCAGTTTAAGGGACGGTTCCTACGAGCAGTACTTC.

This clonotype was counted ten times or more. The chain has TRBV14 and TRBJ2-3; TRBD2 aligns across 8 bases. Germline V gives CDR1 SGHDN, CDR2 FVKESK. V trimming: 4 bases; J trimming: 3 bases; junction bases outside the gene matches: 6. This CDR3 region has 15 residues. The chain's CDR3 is CASSPESGGTDTQYF. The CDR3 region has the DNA TGTGCCAGCAGCCCGGAATCGGGAGGGACAGATACGCAGTATTTT. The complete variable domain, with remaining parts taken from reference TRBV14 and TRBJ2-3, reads EAGVTQFPSHSVIEKGQTVTLRCDPISGHDNLYWYRRVMGKEIKFLLHFVKESKQDESGMPNNRFLAERTGGTYSTLKVQPAELEDSGVYFCASSPESGGTDTQYFGPGTRLTVL.

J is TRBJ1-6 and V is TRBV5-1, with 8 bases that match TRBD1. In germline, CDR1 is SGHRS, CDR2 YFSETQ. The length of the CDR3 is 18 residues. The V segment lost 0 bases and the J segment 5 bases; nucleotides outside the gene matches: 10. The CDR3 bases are TGCGCCAGCAGCTTGGCAGGGTCAGGGGGCCGAGATAATTCACCCCTCCACTTT. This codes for CASSLAGSGGRDNSPLHF.